The 8 T cell receptor beta chains reported below all come from one sample, sequenced in a study of shared clonotypes between healthy human individuals. Some clones are missing from TCRdb's copy, which holds only in-frame ones; the method was immunoSEQ multiplex PCR. The data show about 660,000 clones, with approximately 79% seen just once and around 1.6% held by the top ten. The sample was memory CD4+ T cells sorted from blood. The subset denotes: CD45RA-negative fraction. The source of these receptors is a woman in her thirties in good health.

This clone was observed a handful of times. The chain employs TRBV2 and TRBJ2-3, with 11 nucleotides matching TRBD2. The germline CDR1 and CDR2 sequences are SNHLY and FYNNEI. The CDR3 is 19 residues long. Trimming removed 5 bases from V and 0 bases from J; junction bases left unmatched: 13. CDR3 in DNA: TGTGCCAGCAGTACAGACTATAGCGGGAGGGCCTGGAGCACAGATACGCAGTATTTT. Translation: CASSTDYSGRAWSTDTQYF.

This clone appeared once. The chain links TRBV10-2 to TRBJ2-3, with TRBD2 matching over 11 bases. The CDR3 is made up of 13 amino acids. V dropped 10 bases and J dropped 5; count of bases not matched to a gene: 5. The V gene's germline CDR1 is WSHSY and CDR2 SAAADI. The CDR3 sequence: CATLLAGEDTQYF. As DNA, the CDR3 is TGCGCCACCCTACTAGCGGGGGAAGATACGCAGTATTTT.

The CDR3 bases are TGTGCCAGCAGCACTCCGGGACTAGCGGGAGACAATGAGCAGTTCTTC. Its protein is CASSTPGLAGDNEQFF. The chain carries TRBV7-2 and TRBJ2-1; 14 bases align to TRBD2. The CDR3 is 16 amino acids. The V segment lost 5 bases and the J segment 5 bases; nucleotides outside the gene matches: 5. Germline CDR1 and CDR2: SGHTA and FQGNSA. Full variable domain (rest looked up from reference TRBV7-2 and TRBJ2-1): GAGVSQSPSNKVTEKGKDVELRCDPISGHTALYWYRQSLGQGLEFLIYFQGNSAPDKSGLPSDRFSAERTGGSVSTLTIQRTQQEDSAVYLCASSTPGLAGDNEQFFGPGTRLTVL.

This clone has only a few counts. V and J are TRBV7-2 and TRBJ2-7, with D perhaps TRBD1 (5 bases). The V gene's germline CDR1 is SGHTA and CDR2 FQGNSA. Trimming cost V 5 bases and J 6 bases, with 20 bases left between them. This CDR3 region has 15 residues. The CDR3 loop is CASSDNTGPLSEQYF. Here the CDR3 DNA reads TGTGCCAGCAGCGATAACACAGGTCCCCTGAGCGAGCAGTACTTC.

This clone showed up many times. The CDR3 region has the DNA TGTGCCAGCAGCTACGTAGGGGGCTCGGATATCAATCAGCCCCAGCATTTT. Translated, it gives CASSYVGGSDINQPQHF. The gene calls are TRBV5-8 and TRBJ1-5, with 7 positions matching TRBD1. This CDR3 spans 17 amino acids. Per the germline V gene, CDR1 is SGHTS and CDR2 is YDEGEE. The V gene end was trimmed by 3 bases and the J gene end by 3 bases; junction bases not matched to a gene: 12.

CDR3 sequence: CASSLTLLDRTDTQYF. Here the CDR3 DNA reads TGCGCCAGCAGCTTGACTCTTCTCGACCGCACAGATACGCAGTATTTT. This chain links TRBV5-1 with TRBJ2-3, with D uncertain. This CDR3 is 16 amino acids long. V lost 1 base and J lost 1, with 13 bases in between. Germline CDR1 reads SGHRS; CDR2 reads YFSETQ.

The rearrangement joins TRBV29-1 to TRBJ2-5; D possibly uses TRBD1 or TRBD2 (5 bases each). The J call may be in error: the DNA end matches TRBJ2-7 better. Germline V gene lookup returns CDR1 SQVTM and CDR2 ANQGSEA. This CDR3 has 12 amino acids. The CDR3 nucleotides read TGCAGCGTCGGGGCGGAATCCTACGAGCAGTACTTC. It specifies CSVGAESYEQYF.

Comments on this clone: In the same sample, other DNA sequences code for this CDR3. This rearrangement joins TRBV6-6 to TRBJ2-5; a weak D match, TRBD1 (6 bases). CDR3 size: 13 residues. From germline, CDR1 is MNHNY and CDR2 SVGAGI (reference sequence). V was cut by 5 bases and J by 0 bases, with 7 bases left in between. Here the CDR3 DNA reads TGTGCCAGCAGTAGGGGGTACCAAGAGACCCAGTACTTC. Encoded protein: CASSRGYQETQYF.